The clone carrying this T cell receptor (beta chain) showed up just a few times. Its antigen is unidentified. CDR3 length equals 16 residues. Trimming removed 4 bases from V and 3 bases from J; junction bases left unmatched: 7. Germline CDR1 MDHEN, CDR2 SYDVKM. The PCR was carried out with 60 Vbeta primers and 13 Jbeta primers. Sequencing was performed with immunoSEQ multiplex PCR; in TCRdb, only in-frame clones are kept and a portion is missing. Among roughly 150,000 clones listed, approximately 81% were seen once. The data were obtained in a study of cytomegalovirus exposure and HLA in healthy donors. Study-wide points: One variant, a missense change in DCLRE1C, was linked in a later analysis to TCR beta V- and J-gene trimming.

The V and J genes are TRBV28 and TRBJ2-1; 9 nucleotides agree with TRBD2. Sequences were obtained from PBMCs. The receptor was isolated from a man between 18 and 35 years old in good health and CMV-seronegative. The CDR3 is CASSSLAGALYNEQFF. DNA of the CDR3: TGTGCCAGCAGTTCCTTAGCGGGAGCACTCTACAATGAGCAGTTCTTC.